The 19 T cell receptor beta chains below come from one sample, sequenced in a study of blood T cell repertoires in COVID-19. Sequencing was performed with immunoSEQ multiplex PCR; in TCRdb, only in-frame clones are kept and a portion is missing. The repertoire holds some 300,000 clones, with 70% to 90% as singletons. Sequencing was done on a sample of peripheral blood. The receptors stem from a woman aged 45-65 years with COVID-19, enrolled during active disease.

The chain joins TRBV11-2 to TRBJ2-1, with TRBD2 matching 11 bases. The V and J ends lost 4 bases and 4 bases, in that order; junction bases with no gene match: 6. In germline, CDR1 is SGHAT, CDR2 FQNNGV. The length of the CDR3 is 16 residues. The chain's CDR3 is CASSSIRLAGYNEQFF. The DNA for the CDR3 is TGTGCCAGCAGCTCGATCCGACTAGCGGGATACAATGAGCAGTTCTTC.

V gene TRBV4-1 combines with J gene TRBJ1-1; D gene ambiguous. This CDR3 comprises 13 residues. V lost 1 base and J 4 bases, leaving 7 bases between the germline ends. The germline gives CDR1 MGHRA, CDR2 YSYEKL. In DNA, the CDR3 is TGCGCCAGCAGCCAAGCGGAGACCACTGAAGCTTTCTTT. Translated: CASSQAETTEAFF.

The chain is built from TRBV4-3 and TRBJ1-2, with 9 bases aligning to TRBD1. This CDR3 region has 18 residues. V trimming: 0 bases; J trimming: 6 bases; junction bases outside the gene matches: 14. Germline assignment: CDR1 LGHNA and CDR2 YSLEER. The CDR3 spells CASSQDLTSPGQGNGYTF. The CDR3 DNA follows: TGCGCCAGCAGCCAAGATCTAACCTCCCCGGGACAGGGAAATGGCTACACCTTC.

J is TRBJ2-1 and V is TRBV18; unclear D gene. Germline lookup yields CDR1 KGHSH and CDR2 LQKENI. CDR3 length equals 14 residues. Trimming cost V 1 base and J 6 bases, with 10 bases left between them. The CDR3 DNA reads TGTGCCAGCTCACCACAGGTGGGCGCCAATGAGCAGTTCTTC. As protein: CASSPQVGANEQFF.

The CDR3 DNA is TGTGCCTGGAGTGGGGACAGGCCCAAAAACATTCAGTACTTC. Its translation: CAWSGDRPKNIQYF. The chain uses TRBV30 and TRBJ2-4, with 8 bases lining up with TRBD1. Germline CDR1 reads GTSNPN; CDR2 reads SVGIG (reference sequence). The CDR3 is made up of 14 amino acids. The junction had 1 base not matched to a gene; V was cut back by 1 base and J by 2 bases.

This chain uses TRBV7-9 with TRBJ2-2; 7 nucleotides match TRBD2. Germline V gene lookup returns CDR1 SEHNR and CDR2 FQNEAQ (reference sequence). The V segment lost 5 bases and the J segment 7 bases; nucleotides outside the gene matches: 4. This CDR3 contains 13 residues. The CDR3 bases are TGTGCCAGCAGCGCCGGCGGGAGCGGGGAGCTGTTTTTT. This codes for CASSAGGSGELFF.

This chain uses TRBV12-3 or TRBV12-4 with TRBJ1-1; tentative D call: TRBD1 (6 bases). The CDR3 sequence is 13 residues long. The germline V and J ends were trimmed by 6 bases and 1 base, with 9 bases remaining between them. As DNA, the CDR3 is TGTGCCAGCAGGGCGACAGGGAACACTGAAGCTTTCTTT. Encoded protein: CASRATGNTEAFF.

The rearrangement uses TRBV5-1 and TRBJ1-1; 9 bases map to TRBD1. The CDR3 runs 14 residues. Germline values: CDR1 SGHRS, CDR2 YFSETQ. Unmatched junction bases numbered 9, after V lost 4 bases and J lost 8 bases. CDR3 in amino acids: CASSPGTGPYEAFF. CDR3 nucleotides: TGCGCCAGCAGCCCCGGGACAGGGCCTTACGAAGCTTTCTTT.

The V and J genes are TRBV19 and TRBJ1-3; a possible D gene is TRBD1 (6 bases). V was pared by 5 bases and J by 7 bases, with 21 bases between. Germline loops: CDR1 LNHDA, CDR2 SQIVND (reference sequence). The CDR3 covers 16 residues. CDR3 in amino acids: CASSFRDANRGNTIYF. CDR3 sequence (DNA): TGTGCCAGTAGTTTCCGGGACGCGAATAGGGGGAACACCATATATTTT.

The V gene is TRBV29-1, the J gene TRBJ1-1; TRBD1 agrees at 8 bases. Looked up from germline, CDR1 is SQVTM and CDR2 is ANQGSEA. V lost 2 bases to trimming and J lost 4 bases; unmatched junction nucleotides: 3. CDR3 length equals 13 residues. The CDR3 here is CSVERQGSTEAFF. In DNA, the CDR3 is TGCAGCGTTGAAAGACAGGGGAGCACTGAAGCTTTCTTT.

The V call is TRBV5-5, the J call TRBJ2-3; D unclear. The CDR3 runs to 14 residues. The ends were cut back, 4 bases at V and 2 bases at J, with 11 bases in the middle. Germline CDR1 and CDR2: SGHKS and YYEKEE (reference sequence). The CDR3 coding sequence is TGTGCCAGCAGCCTCATGACTCACACAGATACGCAGTATTTT. Protein: CASSLMTHTDTQYF.

The chain recombines TRBV7-2 with TRBJ1-6; D is possibly TRBD1 (6 bases). The CDR3 is made up of 15 amino acids. V shed 0 bases and J shed 11 bases, with 14 bases lying between them. The germline V gene has CDR1 SGHTA and CDR2 FQGNSA. The CDR3 coding sequence is TGTGCCAGCAGCTTAGCAGGGGGTATGTTGGCACCCCTCCACTTT. Its protein is CASSLAGGMLAPLHF.

This clone was seen just once. The V gene is TRBV11-2, the J gene TRBJ2-2; no clear D gene. Germline values: CDR1 SGHAT, CDR2 FQNNGV. The CDR3 sequence is 14 residues long. Trimming took off 5 bases at V and 1 base at J, with 8 bases between the two ends. CDR3 in DNA: TGTGCCAGCAGCCATGGCTGGAACACCGGGGAGCTGTTTTTT. This codes for CASSHGWNTGELFF.

The V call is TRBV15, the J call TRBJ1-1; 7 bases agree with TRBD1. CDR1 is LNHNV, CDR2 YYDKDF, per germline (reference sequence). The V segment lost 1 base and the J segment 1 base; nucleotides outside the gene matches: 3. The CDR3 runs to 15 residues. DNA of the CDR3: TGTGCCACCAGCAGAGGGGACAGCAAGAACACTGAAGCTTTCTTT. Translated, it gives CATSRGDSKNTEAFF. The full variable domain, its missing parts supplied by reference TRBV15 and TRBJ1-1, is DAMVIQNPRYQVTQFGKPVTLSCSQTLNHNVMYWYQQKSSQAPKLLFHYYDKDFNNEADTPDNFQSRRPNTSFCFLDIRSPGLGDTAMYLCATSRGDSKNTEAFFGQGTRLTVV.

This clone has a handful of counts. The chain employs TRBV11-2 and TRBJ2-1; 13 nucleotides match TRBD2. The V segment lost 1 base and the J segment 10 bases; nucleotides outside the gene matches: 7. The CDR3 is 16 amino acids. Germline-derived CDR1 and CDR2 are SGHAT and FQNNGV. Written as DNA, the CDR3 is TGTGCCAGCAGCTTAGCCGGACTAGCGGGAGCTCGGGAGCAGTTCTTC. Translating gives CASSLAGLAGAREQFF.

This clone was seen more than once but under ten times. J is TRBJ2-2 and V is TRBV6-1, with TRBD1 matching over 7 bases. J was trimmed by 7 bases and V by 1 base; bases with no gene match: 9. The germline CDR1 and CDR2 sequences are MNHNS and SASEGT. The CDR3 is 16 amino acids. The CDR3 reads CASSEGEGAPSGELFF. The CDR3 region has the DNA TGTGCCAGCAGTGAAGGAGAGGGGGCGCCAAGCGGGGAGCTGTTTTTT.

This chain joins TRBV5-1 and TRBJ1-4; the D gene is possibly TRBD1 (5 bases). Germline CDR1 is SGHRS and CDR2 is YFSETQ. Trimming stripped 0 bases from V and 8 bases from J, with 23 bases between. The CDR3 runs to 18 residues. DNA for the CDR3: TGCGCCAGCAGCTTGGGCTCCCTACGGGGGTCCAAAGAGGAAAAACTGTTTTTT. It specifies CASSLGSLRGSKEEKLFF.

The V gene is TRBV11-2, the J gene TRBJ2-2, with 13 bases matching TRBD2. Germline V lookup: CDR1 SGHAT, CDR2 FQNNGV. With 4 bases clipped from V and 7 bases from J, the junction kept 6 bases outside the gene matches. The CDR3 has 16 residues. CDR3 sequence (DNA): TGTGCCAGCAGCTCCACTAGCGGGAGGGTGGTCGGGGAGCTGTTTTTT. Translating it yields CASSSTSGRVVGELFF.

The rearrangement uses TRBV6-5 and TRBJ2-5; 7 bases match TRBD1. The CDR3 loop spans 14 amino acids. CDR1 is MNHEY, CDR2 SVGAGI, per germline. The trim removed 6 bases at V and 4 bases at J, leaving 8 bases unmatched. The CDR3 nucleotides are TGTGCCAGCAGACAAAATTACAGGGGAGAGACCCAGTACTTC. Protein: CASRQNYRGETQYF.